This T cell receptor (beta chain) came from a study of shared T cell receptors in the human thymus. CDR1 is MGHRA and CDR2 is YSYEKL in the germline V gene. This CDR3 region has 16 residues. Trimming removed 0 bases from V and 2 bases from J; junction bases left unmatched: 6. Measured with immunoSEQ multiplex PCR; TCRdb has only the in-frame clones, and not every one. The sample has 720,000 or so clones, around 85% seen once; the top ten hold around 0.0099%. The same sample was also studied in work on human thymus T cells. Turning to that study: Unrelated individuals reportedly shared highly overlapping thymic TCR repertoires.

This receptor was obtained from a girl under three years old with a congenital heart defect. The sample comprised thymocytes. The chain employs TRBV4-1 and TRBJ1-1; 7 bases match TRBD1. The CDR3 coding sequence is TGCGCCAGCAGCCAAGAGTTTGGGACAGCCAACACTGAAGCTTTCTTT. Protein product: CASSQEFGTANTEAFF.